This T cell receptor beta chain was retrieved from a study of graft-versus-host responses after intestinal transplantation. In the study overall: Multivisceral, liver-intestinal, or isolated intestinal grafts were transplanted into recipients.

As to this clone: Its target is unknown. The junction differs from germline at one of its ends, possibly a read error.

Germline V gene sequence: CDR1 MNHEY, CDR2 SMNVEV (reference sequence). CDR3 length: 16 amino acids. The study, taken as a whole, reports: The recipient marrow held GvH clones, and some of them showed up first in ileum or blood.

Sequenced by immunoSEQ multiplex PCR; TCRdb stores in-frame clones only, minus some. The sample records about 90,000 clones, approximately 92% being singletons. J is TRBJ2-7 and V is TRBV27; 8 positions agree with TRBD1. The TCR originated in a human donor who was the organ donor for an intestinal transplant. This sample comprised unstimulated CD8+ T cells sorted from spleen or lymph node cells, obtained before transplant. This CDR3 is CASSLSGQDLSYEQYF. The CDR3 DNA follows: TGTGCCAGCAGTCTATCGGGACAGGATCTCTCCTACGAGCAGTACTTC.